The rows below give T cell receptor beta chains drawn from one sample of a study of blood T cell repertoires in COVID-19. Assay used: immunoSEQ multiplex PCR; TCRdb lists only in-frame clones, some missing. Of roughly 46,000 clones in the sample, 85% to 90% were seen once. What was sequenced was peripheral blood. Source of these receptors: a human donor in a cohort sampled during active COVID-19. The conserved cysteine and the conserved F or W are not part of the CDR3 here. Each record gives: clone size, V gene, J gene, D gene, CDR3 protein. A D gene is named only where the DNA matches it firmly. Clone sizes are given selectively: once, few, many, or a class where the clone is expanded.

NA	TRBV15	TRBJ2-6	TRBD1	ATSPGQGTGANVLT
NA	TRBV9	TRBJ2-2	TRBD1	ASSAGDRGSRELF
NA	TRBV4-1	TRBJ1-2	NA	ASSQGGAVNYT
NA	TRBV19	TRBJ1-4	TRBD1	ASSEDRDKLF
NA	TRBV3-1/TRBV3-2	TRBJ2-2	NA	ASSPEAGGTGELF
once	TRBV4-1	TRBJ2-7	NA	ASSRAGSYEQY
NA	TRBV7-3	TRBJ1-2	NA	ASSPPAPEPGYGYT
NA	TRBV7-2	TRBJ2-5	NA	ASSLARARSRQETQY
once	TRBV25-1	TRBJ1-5	TRBD1	ASSAGQGANQPQH
NA	TRBV6-5	TRBJ2-7	NA	ASVRTRSYEQY
few	TRBV28	TRBJ2-1	TRBD2	ASSFPSGGDNEQF
NA	TRBV7-9	TRBJ2-1	TRBD2	ASVIRGDSYNEQF
NA	TRBV28	TRBJ2-1	NA	ASSSLFGGPRVEQF
medium-sized	TRBV28	TRBJ2-7	TRBD2	ASSPGLAVYEQY
NA	TRBV5-5	TRBJ1-4	TRBD1	ASSSTGTALEKLF
NA	TRBV11-3	TRBJ1-5	NA	ASSLDGGQWWNQPQH
once	TRBV5-1	TRBJ1-4	NA	ASSLAGGTNEKLF
NA	TRBV20-1	TRBJ2-1	TRBD1	SAGTGNEQF
NA	TRBV29-1	TRBJ2-4	TRBD1	SISQGENIQY
NA	TRBV9	TRBJ2-2	TRBD1	ASSVPQGVGTGELF
NA	TRBV6-5	TRBJ2-7	TRBD1	ASSKTGNEQY
NA	TRBV28	TRBJ2-7	TRBD2	ASSRLAGDAYEQY
NA	TRBV2	TRBJ2-2	NA	ASSEDQGSGGTGELF
NA	TRBV5-1	TRBJ2-7	NA	ASSLAGGLGEQY
NA	TRBV4-1	TRBJ2-2	TRBD2	ASSQDVASGVNTGELF
few	TRBV6-5	TRBJ1-1	TRBD1	ASSRDRVSPEAF
NA	TRBV24-1	TRBJ2-2	TRBD2	ATKGTSLNTGELF
NA	TRBV6-4	TRBJ2-3	TRBD1	ASSPGQGADTQY
once	TRBV28	TRBJ1-1	TRBD1	ASSLNLGTGNTEAF
NA	TRBV18	TRBJ2-7	TRBD2	ASSRGGLAGVSYEQY
NA	TRBV7-9	TRBJ2-5	TRBD1	ASSRRTGGPPQETQY
NA	TRBV2	TRBJ1-1	NA	AVHTQGTPEAF
NA	TRBV18	TRBJ1-1	NA	ASGSGRTEAF
NA	TRBV13	TRBJ1-1	NA	ASSPENTEAF
NA	TRBV2	TRBJ2-1	NA	ASSENPGNEQF
NA	TRBV28	TRBJ2-7	TRBD2	ASSLDRASGSNEQY
NA	TRBV6-5	TRBJ1-1	TRBD1	ASSYGTGLNTEAF
NA	TRBV7-9	TRBJ2-5	TRBD1	ASSLGTGRLETQY
NA	TRBV19	TRBJ1-2	TRBD1	ASSVLLDRHNYGYT
few	TRBV10-3	TRBJ1-1	NA	AISEGVGGTEAF
NA	TRBV11-2	TRBJ2-3	TRBD2	ASSAGLADSTDTQY
once	TRBV29-1	TRBJ1-3	NA	SAQGGQIGNTIY
NA	TRBV6-4	TRBJ1-6	TRBD1	ASSDSKKGAINSPLH
NA	TRBV10-1	TRBJ1-1	TRBD1	ASSRGSAF
NA	TRBV7-9	TRBJ2-7	NA	ASSLGGRAQY
few	TRBV9	TRBJ2-1	NA	ASSVGQFNEQF
NA	TRBV7-8	TRBJ2-7	TRBD2	ASRAERSGTYEQY
NA	TRBV28	TRBJ2-2	NA	ASQTSYTGELF
NA	TRBV19	TRBJ2-7	NA	ASRSSRGAHEQY
NA	TRBV5-1	TRBJ2-3	TRBD2	ASRLASSGGTDTQY
once	TRBV7-9	TRBJ1-2	NA	ASTPGDYGYT
few	TRBV19	TRBJ1-1	TRBD1	ASSRTGNTEAF
NA	TRBV11-2	TRBJ1-1	NA	ASSQAGALRNTEAF
NA	TRBV5-6	TRBJ2-3	TRBD2	ASSPGLGVDTQY
once	TRBV5-1	TRBJ2-7	TRBD2	ASSDGTSGSYEQY
NA	TRBV10-3	TRBJ1-1	NA	AISAREENTEAF
NA	TRBV6-5	TRBJ1-1	TRBD1	AVPRDRGVGEAF